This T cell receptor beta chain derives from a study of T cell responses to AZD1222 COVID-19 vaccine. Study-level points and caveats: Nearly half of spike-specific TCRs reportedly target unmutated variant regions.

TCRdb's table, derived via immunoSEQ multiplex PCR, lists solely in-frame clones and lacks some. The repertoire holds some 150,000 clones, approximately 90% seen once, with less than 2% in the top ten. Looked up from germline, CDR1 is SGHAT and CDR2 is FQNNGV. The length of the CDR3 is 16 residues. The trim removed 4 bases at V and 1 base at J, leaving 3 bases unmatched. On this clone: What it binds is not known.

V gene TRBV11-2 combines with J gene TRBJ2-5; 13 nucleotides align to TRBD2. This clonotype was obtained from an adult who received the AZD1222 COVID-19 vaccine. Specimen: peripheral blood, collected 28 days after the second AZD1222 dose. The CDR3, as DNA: TGTGCCAGCAGCTCCCGACTAGCGGGGGGCCAAGAGACCCAGTACTTC. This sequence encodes CASSSRLAGGQETQYF.